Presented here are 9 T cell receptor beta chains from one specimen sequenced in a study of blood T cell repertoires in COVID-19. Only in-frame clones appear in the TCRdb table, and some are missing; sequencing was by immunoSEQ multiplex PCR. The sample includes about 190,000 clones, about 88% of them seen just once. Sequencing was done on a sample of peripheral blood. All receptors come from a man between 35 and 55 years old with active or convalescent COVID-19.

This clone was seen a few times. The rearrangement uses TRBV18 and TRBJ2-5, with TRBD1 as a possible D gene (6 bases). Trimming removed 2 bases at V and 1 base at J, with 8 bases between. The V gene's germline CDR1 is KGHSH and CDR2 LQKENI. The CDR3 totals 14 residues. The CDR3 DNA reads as TGTGCCAGCTCACCAGGGACACCCCAAGAGACCCAGTACTTC. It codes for CASSPGTPQETQYF.

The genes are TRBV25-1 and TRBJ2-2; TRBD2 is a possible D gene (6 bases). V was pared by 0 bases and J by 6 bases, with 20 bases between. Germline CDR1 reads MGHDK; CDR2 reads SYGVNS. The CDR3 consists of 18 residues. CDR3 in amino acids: CASSEYGSRSGLAGELFF. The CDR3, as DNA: TGTGCCAGCAGTGAATATGGAAGTAGGAGCGGGCTCGCCGGGGAGCTGTTTTTT.

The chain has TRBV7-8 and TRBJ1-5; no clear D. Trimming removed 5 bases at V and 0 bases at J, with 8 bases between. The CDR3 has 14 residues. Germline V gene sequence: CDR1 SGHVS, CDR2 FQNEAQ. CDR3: CASSLADSNQPQHF. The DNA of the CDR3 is TGTGCCAGCAGCCTTGCGGATAGCAATCAGCCCCAGCATTTT.

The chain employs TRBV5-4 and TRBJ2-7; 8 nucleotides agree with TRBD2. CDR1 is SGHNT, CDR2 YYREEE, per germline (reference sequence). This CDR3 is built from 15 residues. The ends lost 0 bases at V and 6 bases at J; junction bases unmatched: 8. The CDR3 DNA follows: TGTGCCAGCAGCTTGGTCGGGACTAGTCCGGGCGAGCAGTACTTC. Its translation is CASSLVGTSPGEQYF.

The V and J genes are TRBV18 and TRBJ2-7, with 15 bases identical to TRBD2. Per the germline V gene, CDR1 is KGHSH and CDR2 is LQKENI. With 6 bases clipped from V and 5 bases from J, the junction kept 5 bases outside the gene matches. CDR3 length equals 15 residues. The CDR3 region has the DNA TGTGCCAGCTCCCAAGGGACTAGCGGGAGGAACGAGCAGTACTTC. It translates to CASSQGTSGRNEQYF.

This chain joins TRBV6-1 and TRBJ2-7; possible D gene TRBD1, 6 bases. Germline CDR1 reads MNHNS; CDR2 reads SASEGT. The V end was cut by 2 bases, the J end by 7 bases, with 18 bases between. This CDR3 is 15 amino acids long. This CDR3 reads CASSERGRGSGEQYF. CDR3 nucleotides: TGTGCCAGCAGTGAAAGGGGCAGGGGATCGGGTGAGCAGTACTTC.

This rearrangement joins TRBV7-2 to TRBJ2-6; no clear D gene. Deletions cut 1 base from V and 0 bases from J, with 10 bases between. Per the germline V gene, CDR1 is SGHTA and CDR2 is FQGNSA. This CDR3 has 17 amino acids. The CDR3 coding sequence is TGTGCCAGCAGCTTAGGCGTCTTATTCTCTGGGGCCAACGTCCTGACTTTC. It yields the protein CASSLGVLFSGANVLTF.

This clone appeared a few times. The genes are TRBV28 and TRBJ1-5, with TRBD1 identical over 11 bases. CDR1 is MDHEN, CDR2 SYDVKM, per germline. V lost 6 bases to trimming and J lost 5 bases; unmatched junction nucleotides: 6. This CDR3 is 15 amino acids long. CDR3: CASRHSDRGHQPQHF. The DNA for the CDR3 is TGTGCCAGCAGACACTCGGACAGGGGGCATCAGCCCCAGCATTTT. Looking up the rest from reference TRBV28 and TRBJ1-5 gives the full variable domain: DVKVTQSSRYLVKRTGEKVFLECVQDMDHENMFWYRQDPGLGLRLIYFSYDVKMKEKGDIPEGYSVSREKKERFSLILESASTNQTSMYLCASRHSDRGHQPQHFGDGTRLSIL.

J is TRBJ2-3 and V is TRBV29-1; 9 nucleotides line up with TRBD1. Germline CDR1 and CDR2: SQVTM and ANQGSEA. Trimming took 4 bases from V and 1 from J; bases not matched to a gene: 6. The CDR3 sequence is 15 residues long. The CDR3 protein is CSVAGTGWGTDTQYF. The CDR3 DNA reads TGCAGCGTTGCGGGGACAGGGTGGGGCACAGATACGCAGTATTTT.